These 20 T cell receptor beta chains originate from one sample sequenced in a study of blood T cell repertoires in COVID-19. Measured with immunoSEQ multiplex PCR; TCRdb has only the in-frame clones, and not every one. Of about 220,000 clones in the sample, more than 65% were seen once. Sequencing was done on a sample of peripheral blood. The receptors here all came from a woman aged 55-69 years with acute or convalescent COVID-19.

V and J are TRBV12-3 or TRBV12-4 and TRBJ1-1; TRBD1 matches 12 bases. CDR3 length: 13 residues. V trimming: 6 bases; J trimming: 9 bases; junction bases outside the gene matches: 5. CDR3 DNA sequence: TGTGCCAGCAGGGGACAGGGGGCGCTTAAAGCTTTCTTT. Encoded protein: CASRGQGALKAFF.

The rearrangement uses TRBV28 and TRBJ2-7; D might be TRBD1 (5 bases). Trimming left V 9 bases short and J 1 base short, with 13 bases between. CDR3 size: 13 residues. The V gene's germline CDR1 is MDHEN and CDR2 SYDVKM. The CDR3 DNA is TGTGCCAGTTTAGCCCCAGGGTCCTACGAGCAGTACTTC. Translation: CASLAPGSYEQYF.

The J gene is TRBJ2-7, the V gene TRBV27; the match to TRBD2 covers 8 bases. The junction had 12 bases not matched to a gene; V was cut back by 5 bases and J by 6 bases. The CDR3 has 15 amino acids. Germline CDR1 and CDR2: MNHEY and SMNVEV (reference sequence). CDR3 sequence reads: CASSIAGLGRSEQYF. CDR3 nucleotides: TGTGCCAGCAGTATAGCGGGACTAGGCCGTAGCGAGCAGTACTTC.

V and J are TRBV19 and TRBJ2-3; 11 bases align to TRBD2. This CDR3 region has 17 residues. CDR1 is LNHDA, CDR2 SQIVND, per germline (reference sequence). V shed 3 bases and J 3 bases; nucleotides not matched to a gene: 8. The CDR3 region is CASSMNPLAGVTDTQYF. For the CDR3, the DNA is TGTGCCAGTAGTATGAATCCACTAGCGGGGGTTACAGATACGCAGTATTTT.

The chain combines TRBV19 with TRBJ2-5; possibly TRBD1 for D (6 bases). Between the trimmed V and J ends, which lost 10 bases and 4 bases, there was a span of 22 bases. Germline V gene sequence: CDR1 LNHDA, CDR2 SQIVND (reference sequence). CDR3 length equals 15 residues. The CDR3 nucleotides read TGTGCCACCACCAGTCGTAAACAGGGTCCAGAGACCCAGTACTTC. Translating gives CATTSRKQGPETQYF.

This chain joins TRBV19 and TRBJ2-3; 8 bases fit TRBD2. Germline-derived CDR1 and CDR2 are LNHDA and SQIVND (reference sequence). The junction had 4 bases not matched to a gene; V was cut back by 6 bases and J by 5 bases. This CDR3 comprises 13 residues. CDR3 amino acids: CASSGGAGDTQYF. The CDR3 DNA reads TGTGCCAGTAGCGGGGGGGCCGGAGATACGCAGTATTTT. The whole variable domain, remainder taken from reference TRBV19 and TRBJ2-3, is DGGITQSPKYLFRKEGQNVTLSCEQNLNHDAMYWYRQDPGQGLRLIYYSQIVNDFQKGDIAEGYSVSREKKESFPLTVTSAQKNPTAFYLCASSGGAGDTQYFGPGTRLTVL.

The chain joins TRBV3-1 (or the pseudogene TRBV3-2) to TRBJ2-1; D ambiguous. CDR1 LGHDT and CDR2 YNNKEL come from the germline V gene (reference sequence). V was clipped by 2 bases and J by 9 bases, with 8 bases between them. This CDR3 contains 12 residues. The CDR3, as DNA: TGTGCCAGCAGCCAAACCGGAGTTGAGCAGTTCTTC. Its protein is CASSQTGVEQFF.

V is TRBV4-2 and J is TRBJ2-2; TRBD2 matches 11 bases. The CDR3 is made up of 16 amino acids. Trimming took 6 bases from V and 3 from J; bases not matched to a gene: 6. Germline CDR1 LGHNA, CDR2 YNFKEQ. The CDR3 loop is CASSPHSGGDTGELFF. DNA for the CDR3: TGTGCCAGCAGTCCTCATAGCGGGGGGGACACCGGGGAGCTGTTTTTT.

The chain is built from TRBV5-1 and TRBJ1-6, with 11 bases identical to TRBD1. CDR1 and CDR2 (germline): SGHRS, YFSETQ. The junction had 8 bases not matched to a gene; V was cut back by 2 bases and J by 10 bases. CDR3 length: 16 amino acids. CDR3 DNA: TGCGCCAGCAGCTTAGGGACAGGGGGTGGTGAGTCACCCCTCCACTTT. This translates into CASSLGTGGGESPLHF.

CDR3 protein: CASSLKQGNYTF. The CDR3, as DNA: TGTGCCAGCAGCCTCAAACAGGGGAATTACACCTTC. The V gene is TRBV6-2 or TRBV6-3, the J gene TRBJ1-2, with 7 bases aligning to TRBD1. The CDR3 has 12 residues. V trimming: 6 bases; J trimming: 11 bases; junction bases outside the gene matches: 9. Germline V gene lookup returns CDR1 MNHEY and CDR2 SVGEGT.

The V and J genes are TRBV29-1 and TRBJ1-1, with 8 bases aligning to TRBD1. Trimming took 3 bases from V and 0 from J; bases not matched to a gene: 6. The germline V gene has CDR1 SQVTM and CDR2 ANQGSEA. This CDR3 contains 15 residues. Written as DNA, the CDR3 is TGCAGCGTTGACTCCGGACAGGGCATGAACACTGAAGCTTTCTTT. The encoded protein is CSVDSGQGMNTEAFF.

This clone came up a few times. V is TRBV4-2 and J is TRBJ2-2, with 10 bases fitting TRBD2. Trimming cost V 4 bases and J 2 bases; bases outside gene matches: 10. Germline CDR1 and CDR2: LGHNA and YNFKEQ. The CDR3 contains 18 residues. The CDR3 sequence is CASSPLAGAHINTGELFF. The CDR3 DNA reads TGTGCCAGCAGCCCGCTAGCGGGGGCCCACATTAACACCGGGGAGCTGTTTTTT.

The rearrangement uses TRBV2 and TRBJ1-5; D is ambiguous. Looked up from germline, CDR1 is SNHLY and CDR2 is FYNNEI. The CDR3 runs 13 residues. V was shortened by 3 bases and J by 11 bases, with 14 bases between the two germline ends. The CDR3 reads CASSEEAGMAQHF. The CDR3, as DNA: TGTGCCAGCAGTGAGGAGGCTGGAATGGCCCAGCATTTT.

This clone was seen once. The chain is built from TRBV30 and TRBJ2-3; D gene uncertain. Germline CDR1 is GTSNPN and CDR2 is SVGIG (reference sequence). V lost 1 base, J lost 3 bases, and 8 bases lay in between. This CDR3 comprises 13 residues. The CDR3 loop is CAWSGSRTDTQYF. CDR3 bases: TGTGCCTGGAGTGGATCCAGAACAGATACGCAGTATTTT.

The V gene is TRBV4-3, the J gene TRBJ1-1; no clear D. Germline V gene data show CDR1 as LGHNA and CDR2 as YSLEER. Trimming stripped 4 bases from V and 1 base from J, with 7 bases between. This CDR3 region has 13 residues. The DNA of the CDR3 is TGCGCCAGCAGCCCAGGTGAGAACACTGAAGCTTTCTTT. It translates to CASSPGENTEAFF.

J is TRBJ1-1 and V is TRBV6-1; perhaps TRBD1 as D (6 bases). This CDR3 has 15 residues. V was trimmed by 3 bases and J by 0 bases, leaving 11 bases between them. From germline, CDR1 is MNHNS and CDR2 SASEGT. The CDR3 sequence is CASSDQGLMNTEAFF. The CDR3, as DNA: TGTGCCAGCAGTGACCAGGGGTTGATGAACACTGAAGCTTTCTTT.

Here the CDR3 DNA reads TGTGCCAGCAGGCCAGCGGGGGGGGTCACCGGGGAGCTGTTTTTT. Translated: CASRPAGGVTGELFF. This rearrangement joins TRBV28 to TRBJ2-2; 10 bases are shared with TRBD2. CDR3 length: 15 residues. Germline CDR1 is MDHEN and CDR2 is SYDVKM. The ends lost 6 bases at V and 4 bases at J; junction bases unmatched: 5.

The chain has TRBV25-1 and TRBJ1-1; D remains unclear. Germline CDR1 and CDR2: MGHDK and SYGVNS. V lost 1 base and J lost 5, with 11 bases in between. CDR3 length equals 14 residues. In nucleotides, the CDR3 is TGTGCCAGCAGTGAATTTGGGCGAGGGACTGAAGCTTTCTTT. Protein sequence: CASSEFGRGTEAFF.

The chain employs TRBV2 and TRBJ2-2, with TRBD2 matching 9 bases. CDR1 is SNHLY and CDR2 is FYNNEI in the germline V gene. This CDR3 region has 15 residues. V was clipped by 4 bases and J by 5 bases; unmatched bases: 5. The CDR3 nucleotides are TGTGCCAGCAGTGCCGGCGGGGGGGCAACCGGGGAGCTGTTTTTT. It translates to CASSAGGGATGELFF.

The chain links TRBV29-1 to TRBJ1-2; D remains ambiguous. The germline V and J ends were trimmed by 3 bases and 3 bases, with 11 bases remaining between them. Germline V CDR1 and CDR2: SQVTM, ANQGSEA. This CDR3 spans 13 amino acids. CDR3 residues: CSVDPAGDYGYTF. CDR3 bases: TGCAGCGTTGACCCCGCGGGAGACTATGGCTACACCTTC. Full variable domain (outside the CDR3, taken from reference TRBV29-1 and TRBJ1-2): SAVISQKPSRDICQRGTSLTIQCQVDSQVTMMFWYRQQPGQSLTLIATANQGSEATYESGFVIDKFPISRPNLTFSTLTVSNMSPEDSSIYLCSVDPAGDYGYTFGSGTRLTVV.